Listed below are T cell receptor beta chains from one sample, sequenced in a study of neurological immune-mediated disorders. TCRdb passed the 5' RACE reads through MiXCR, listing each CDR3 protein once. The table has some 60,000 distinct CDR3 sequences, around 3.4% seen once; the top ten hold 3.1%. Sequenced sample: PBMCs. The receptors shown here come from a woman between 25 and 40 years old with multiple sclerosis. The CDR3 runs from the conserved cysteine through the conserved F or W. The D gene is left open where the match is weak. Clone size is shown for a subset of rows, as once, few, many or a class of expanded clone.

d_call	v_call	j_call	cdr3_length	clone_size	cdr3_nt	cdr3_aa
NA	TRBV20-1	TRBJ2-7	14	many	TGCAGTGCTAGAGATTCGGGCAGGGGCAATGAGCAGTACTTC	CSARDSGRGNEQYF
NA	TRBV4-1	TRBJ2-3	14	many	TGCGCCAGCAGCCAAGAGGGGAGCACAGATACGCAGTATTTT	CASSQEGSTDTQYF
NA	TRBV4-3	TRBJ2-1	15	many	TGCGCCAGCAGCCAATTAGGTGGTCTCTACAATGAGCAGTTCTTC	CASSQLGGLYNEQFF
NA	TRBV4-3	TRBJ2-1	12	many	TGCGCCAGCAGCCAGGGCCGATCTGAGCAGTTCTTC	CASSQGRSEQFF
NA	TRBV5-4	TRBJ2-2	15	many	TGTGCCAGCAGCGCGAGCGGGTTAATCACCGGGGAGCTGTTTTTT	CASSASGLITGELFF
NA	TRBV7-2	TRBJ2-5	14	many	TGTGCCAGCAGCTTAACACAGTTCCAAGAGACCCAGTACTTC	CASSLTQFQETQYF
TRBD1	TRBV4-3	TRBJ2-7	15	many	TGCGCCAGCAGCCGAGCCCGGGACAGGGCTTACGAGCAGTACTTC	CASSRARDRAYEQYF
TRBD1	TRBV29-1	TRBJ2-3	14	many	TGCAGCGTAAAGGACAGGGAGTTCACAGATACGCAGTATTTT	CSVKDREFTDTQYF
TRBD1	TRBV24-1	TRBJ2-7	13	few	TGTGCCACCAGTGAGACGGGACAGCGCGAGCAGTACTTC	CATSETGQREQYF
NA	TRBV7-2	TRBJ1-2	14	NA	TGTGCCAGCAGCCCGCGGACACATTCCTATGGCTACACCTTC	CASSPRTHSYGYTF
NA	TRBV2	TRBJ2-1	11	many	TGTGCCAGCAGTGAATTCGATGAGCAGTTCTTC	CASSEFDEQFF
TRBD1	TRBV5-1	TRBJ1-1	14	few	TGCGCCAGCAGCCACGACAGGGTGAACACTGAAGCTTTCTTT	CASSHDRVNTEAFF
NA	TRBV6-5	TRBJ1-2	16	many	TGTGCCAGCAGTTACTCCGCAGCCTTGGGCTACTATGGCTACACCTTC	CASSYSAALGYYGYTF
NA	TRBV3-1	TRBJ2-1	15	many	TGTGCCAGCAAGGCTAGGGGCCCCTCCTACAATGAGCAGTTCTTC	CASKARGPSYNEQFF
TRBD2	TRBV20-1	TRBJ2-3	15	many	TGCAGTGCCCGACGGGGGGGCGCGGGAGCAGATACGCAGTATTTT	CSARRGGAGADTQYF
NA	TRBV3-1	TRBJ1-1	16	NA	TGTGCCAGCAGCCCATTTGGGACACTGGGAGCAGCTGAAGCTTTCTTT	CASSPFGTLGAAEAFF
TRBD2	TRBV7-9	TRBJ2-5	15	many	TGTGCCAGCAGGCTAAGCGGGATGTACCAAGAGACCCAGTACTTC	CASRLSGMYQETQYF
TRBD2	TRBV10-3	TRBJ2-7	15	many	TGTGCCATCAGACCGGGACTAGCGGGAGTGGACGAGCAGTACTTC	CAIRPGLAGVDEQYF
NA	TRBV5-5	TRBJ2-5	15	many	TGTGCCAGCAGCTTGTCTGGTGGGGACGGGGAGACCCAGTACTTC	CASSLSGGDGETQYF
TRBD2	TRBV29-1	TRBJ2-7	14	many	TGCAGCGTTCTGACTAGCGGGAGCGTCTACGAGCAGTACTTC	CSVLTSGSVYEQYF
TRBD1	TRBV7-9	TRBJ1-2	16	many	TGTGCCAGCAGCGGCACAGGGGGCAATGGAAACTATGGCTACACCTTC	CASSGTGGNGNYGYTF
NA	TRBV20-1	TRBJ1-2	14	many	TGCAGTGCTAGAGAGAGGGGAACTAACTATGGCTACACCTTC	CSARERGTNYGYTF
NA	TRBV24-1	TRBJ2-7	15	many	TGTGCCACCAGTGATTTGGACTCGAGCTCCTACGAGCAGTACTTC	CATSDLDSSSYEQYF
NA	TRBV5-1	TRBJ1-2	15	many	TGCGCCAGCAGCTTGGAGGGAATGGAGGCCTATGGCTACACCTTC	CASSLEGMEAYGYTF
NA	TRBV5-1	TRBJ1-2	16	many	TGCGCCAGCCGCTCGCAGACAGACTTAACTAACTATGGCTACACCTTC	CASRSQTDLTNYGYTF
NA	TRBV5-1	TRBJ1-1	14	NA	TGCGCCAGCAGCTCATCGGGACATGGAGTGGAAGCTTTCTTT	CASSSSGHGVEAFF
TRBD2	TRBV7-9	TRBJ2-7	15	NA	TGTGCCAGCAGCTTAACTAGCGGGAGTTCGGACGAGCAGTACTTC	CASSLTSGSSDEQYF
NA	TRBV9	TRBJ1-4	14	many	TGTGCCAGCACCCCAGCTGCAACTAATGAAAAACTGTTTTTT	CASTPAATNEKLFF
NA	TRBV5-6	TRBJ2-5	12	many	TGTGCCAGCAGCCTCAATCAAGAGACCCAGTACTTC	CASSLNQETQYF
NA	TRBV15	TRBJ1-2	14	many	TGTGCCACCAGCAATATGGACGACGGCTATGGCTACACCTTC	CATSNMDDGYGYTF
NA	TRBV7-9	TRBJ2-5	14	many	TGTGCCAGCAGCTTAGGGACAATCCAAGAGACCCAGTACTTC	CASSLGTIQETQYF
NA	TRBV7-8	TRBJ2-3	17	many	TGTGCCAGCAGCCCAGCAGGGACCGCATCTAGCACAGATACGCAGTATTTT	CASSPAGTASSTDTQYF
NA	TRBV4-1	TRBJ2-7	14	many	TGCGCCAGCAGCCAAGATCTTCGGACAGCCGAGCAGTACTTC	CASSQDLRTAEQYF
NA	TRBV5-1	TRBJ2-7	12	many	TGCGCCAGCAGCTTGATCGGGGACGAGCAGTACTTC	CASSLIGDEQYF
TRBD1	TRBV12-3/TRBV12-4	TRBJ2-7	14	many	TGTGCCAGCAGTTTGGTGACAGGGGGGAACGAGCAGTACTTC	CASSLVTGGNEQYF
NA	TRBV12-3/TRBV12-4	TRBJ1-5	14	many	NA	CASSFGAGNQPQNF
NA	TRBV9	TRBJ2-1	15	many	TGTGCCAGCAGCCCCCGACTAGTGGAATACAATGAGCAGTTCTTC	CASSPRLVEYNEQFF
TRBD2	TRBV12-3/TRBV12-4	TRBJ2-1	15	many	TGTGCCAGCAGATTGACTAGCGGGTCCTACAATGAGCAGTTCTTC	CASRLTSGSYNEQFF